A single sample gave rise to the 24 T cell receptor beta chains below, sequenced in a study of CXCR3-negative and CXCR3-positive naive CD8 T cells. 5' RACE with UMI labels generated the TRB cDNA libraries. No DNA is given; TCRdb re-called the 5' RACE reads and lists each CDR3 protein once. The sample includes tens of thousands of distinct CDR3 sequences. The sequencing input was naive CXCR3- CD8+ T cells from blood. Subset: CD45RO-CCR7+CD27+CD95- naive CD8+ T cells lacking CXCR3 (TNR3-). The receptors originated from a human donor in good health. Some clones in this sample may be carry-over from other donors' samples.

The chain links TRBV28 to TRBJ2-1; TCRdb's assignment of TRBD2 cannot be checked, as there is no DNA. CDR1 is MDHEN, CDR2 SYDVKM, per germline. CDR3 length: 15 amino acids. CDR3 protein: CASGEVRSSYNEQFF.

The chain combines TRBV12-3 or TRBV12-4 with TRBJ2-7; without DNA, the TCRdb call of TRBD1 cannot be checked. The CDR3 runs 13 residues. The chain's CDR3 is CASSPRNFYEQYF.

V usage is TRBV11-2 and J usage is TRBJ2-7; TCRdb selects TRBD1, and the lack of DNA leaves this call unchecked. The CDR3 extends over 16 amino acids. Germline CDR1 is SGHAT and CDR2 is FQNNGV. The CDR3 is CASSSLTGTGAYEQYF.

The rearrangement links TRBV6-1 to TRBJ2-1. Germline CDR1 MNHNS, CDR2 SASEGT. The CDR3 spans 13 residues. The CDR3 is CASSEGRSYEQFF.

This rearrangement joins TRBV28 to TRBJ2-5; no DNA is available, so the TRBD2 call from TCRdb remains unchecked. The V gene's germline CDR1 is MDHEN and CDR2 SYDVKM. The CDR3 spans 14 residues. CDR3 amino acids: CASSRPGPLETQYF.

V is TRBV29-1 and J is TRBJ2-1; TCRdb proposes TRBD2, but this gene call is untestable without DNA. Per germline, CDR1 SQVTM and CDR2 ANQGSEA. The CDR3 contains 15 residues. CDR3 protein: CSVDYSRGSVNEQFF.

The chain joins TRBV20-1 to TRBJ2-2; the D call from TCRdb, TRBD2, cannot be confirmed without DNA. This CDR3 has 14 amino acids. Germline lookup yields CDR1 DFQATT and CDR2 SNEGSKA (reference sequence). CDR3 in amino acids: CSARASGDTGELFF.

The chain employs TRBV5-1 and TRBJ2-1; the D gene TCRdb calls, TRBD1, cannot be checked with no DNA. This CDR3 comprises 14 residues. CDR1 is SGHRS and CDR2 is YFSETQ in the germline V gene. This CDR3 is CASRGGGPYNEQFF. The full variable domain, with the rest looked up from reference TRBV5-1 and TRBJ2-1, is KAGVTQTPRYLIKTRGQQVTLSCSPISGHRSVSWYQQTPGQGLQFLFEYFSETQRNKGNFPGRFSGRQFSNSRSEMNVSTLELGDSALYLCASRGGGPYNEQFFGPGTRLTVL.

The chain combines TRBV7-9 with TRBJ2-5; TCRdb reports TRBD2, a call that lacks DNA to check it against. The CDR3 runs to 14 residues. Per the germline V gene, CDR1 is SEHNR and CDR2 is FQNEAQ (reference sequence). CDR3 sequence: CASSRTTRGETQYF.

The V call is TRBV4-3, the J call TRBJ2-7; TCRdb proposes TRBD1, but this gene call is untestable without DNA. CDR3 length equals 14 residues. CDR1 is LGHNA and CDR2 is YSLEER in the germline V gene. The chain's CDR3 is CASSPTGGIDEQYF.

J is TRBJ2-7 and V is TRBV6-5; TCRdb's D gene call, TRBD1, goes unchecked for lack of DNA. The germline V gene has CDR1 MNHEY and CDR2 SVGAGI. This CDR3 region has 14 residues. CDR3 sequence reads: CASSYGQGAYEQYF.

The genes are TRBV14 and TRBJ2-7. This CDR3 has 15 amino acids. The germline V gene has CDR1 SGHDN and CDR2 FVKESK. CDR3 in amino acids: CASSQGPDSSYEQYF.

According to its frequency, this clonotype is medium-sized. This chain joins TRBV6-5 and TRBJ2-7; there is no DNA to check the TCRdb D call of TRBD1. The CDR3 runs to 14 residues. CDR1 is MNHEY, CDR2 SVGAGI, per germline. CDR3 protein: CASSYRGLSYEQYF.

The rearrangement uses TRBV28 and TRBJ2-7; TCRdb lists TRBD2, though no DNA is available to test this call. This CDR3 comprises 18 residues. Per germline, CDR1 MDHEN and CDR2 SYDVKM. This CDR3 reads CASTHRVAVAGTHYEQYF.

The CDR3 sequence is CASSQGLGLEQYF. The V gene is TRBV14, the J gene TRBJ2-7. Germline CDR1 is SGHDN and CDR2 is FVKESK. The CDR3 has 13 residues.

J is TRBJ2-3 and V is TRBV7-2; TCRdb lists TRBD1, though no DNA is available to test this call. The CDR3 covers 23 residues. CDR1 is SGHTA, CDR2 FQGNSA, per germline. The CDR3 spells CASSFFYLPGHLKQLASTDTQYF.

The rearrangement uses TRBV19 and TRBJ2-1; as DNA is missing, the TRBD2 call by TCRdb cannot be tested. Germline CDR1 reads LNHDA; CDR2 reads SQIVND (reference sequence). The CDR3 runs to 12 residues. This CDR3 reads CASSPTRNEQFF. Full variable domain (rest looked up from reference TRBV19 and TRBJ2-1): DGGITQSPKYLFRKEGQNVTLSCEQNLNHDAMYWYRQDPGQGLRLIYYSQIVNDFQKGDIAEGYSVSREKKESFPLTVTSAQKNPTAFYLCASSPTRNEQFFGPGTRLTVL.

V is TRBV7-2 and J is TRBJ2-5. Germline V CDR1 and CDR2: SGHTA, FQGNSA. The CDR3 is 11 residues long. This CDR3 is CASSEAETQYF.

This chain joins TRBV10-2 and TRBJ2-1. Looked up from germline, CDR1 is WSHSY and CDR2 is SAAADI. There are 13 residues in the CDR3. CDR3 region: CASSESTGNEQFF.

The V call is TRBV9, the J call TRBJ2-1; TCRdb proposes TRBD2, but this gene call is untestable without DNA. Germline V lookup: CDR1 SGDLS, CDR2 YYNGEE. The CDR3 loop spans 16 amino acids. CDR3 region: CASSLGLAGVSNEQFF. Full variable domain (rest looked up from reference TRBV9 and TRBJ2-1): DSGVTQTPKHLITATGQRVTLRCSPRSGDLSVYWYQQSLDQGLQFLIQYYNGEERAKGNILERFSAQQFPDLHSELNLSSLELGDSALYFCASSLGLAGVSNEQFFGPGTRLTVL.

This chain links TRBV21-1 with TRBJ2-2; the D call of TRBD2 rests on TCRdb alone, since no DNA is present to check it. TRBV21-1 is a listed pseudogene. The CDR3 is 17 amino acids. The chain's CDR3 is CASSNPETSTNTGELFF.

V usage is TRBV6-5 and J usage is TRBJ2-3; without DNA, the TCRdb call of TRBD1 cannot be checked. This CDR3 spans 15 amino acids. Germline CDR1 reads MNHEY; CDR2 reads SVGAGI. The chain's CDR3 is CASSYGGRDTDTQYF.

The chain couples TRBV10-3 to TRBJ2-5; TCRdb's assignment of TRBD2 cannot be checked, as there is no DNA. This CDR3 is built from 16 residues. CDR1 ENHRY and CDR2 SYGVKD come from the germline V gene. CDR3: CAISESLAGIQETQYF.

The chain recombines TRBV28 with TRBJ1-5; the D call of TRBD1 rests on TCRdb alone, since no DNA is present to check it. The CDR3 is 17 amino acids. The V gene's germline CDR1 is MDHEN and CDR2 SYDVKM. The CDR3: CASTPWGITERDQPQHF.